Sequencing of this T cell receptor beta chain was carried out in a study of T cells expressing NK-cell markers. About the study: All TCR beta repertoires analysed originated from sorted CD3+CD56+NKG2C+, CD3+CD56+NKG2C- and CD3+CD56-NKG2C+ T cells.

As regards this clonotype: Its target is unknown.

With UMIs, 5'RACE template switching was used to make TCR beta cDNA. With the 5' RACE reads reprocessed, TCRdb shows one record per CDR3 protein and no DNA. This repertoire comprises approximately 150,000 distinct CDR3 sequences; its ten largest clones make up around 18%. CDR1 and CDR2 from the germline V gene are SGHRS and YFSETQ. The CDR3 is 15 residues long. Study-level findings and limits: Questions lingered over whether expanded NKG2C+ T cell clones were HCMV-specific. Roughly 1.0-7.0% of CD8+ T cells in roughly six donors belonged to dominant NKG2C+ clonotypes.

The source is a woman aged 18-69 years in good health. The V gene is TRBV5-1, the J gene TRBJ2-5; TCRdb selects TRBD2, and the lack of DNA leaves this call unchecked. Sample: blood T cells: a sorted CD56 or NKG2C T cell subset, CD4+ or CD8+ T cells, or bulk PBMC T cells (not recorded which). The CDR3 region is CASSPHGTSVETQYF.